These 23 T cell receptor beta chains were sequenced from one sample in a study of control samples from healthy donors and cancer patients. Produced via immunoSEQ multiplex PCR; TCRdb's table is partial and in-frame only. The table has roughly 130,000 clones, more than 80% seen once. The sequencing input was blood. The receptors were sampled from a man younger than 30 in good health.

The rearrangement uses TRBV27 and TRBJ1-2; D perhaps matches TRBD1 (5 bases). Germline loops: CDR1 MNHEY, CDR2 SMNVEV (reference sequence). V was clipped by 5 bases and J by 8 bases, with 21 bases between them. This CDR3 region has 15 residues. CDR3 coding DNA: TGTGCCAGCAGTCAGGCCTGGGGGAGGGGTGAAGGCTACACCTTC. Its protein is CASSQAWGRGEGYTF.

This chain connects TRBV25-1 to TRBJ1-1; D perhaps matches TRBD1 (6 bases). The germline V gene encodes CDR1 MGHDK and CDR2 SYGVNS. There are 12 residues in the CDR3. V lost 5 bases to trimming and J lost 8 bases, with 12 bases between them. The CDR3 DNA follows: TGTGCCAGCAGTTTTAGGGGGTCCGAAGCTTTCTTT. Translated, it gives CASSFRGSEAFF.

V gene TRBV5-1 combines with J gene TRBJ2-1, with D perhaps matching TRBD1 (6 bases). CDR1 is SGHRS, CDR2 YFSETQ, per germline. The CDR3 is 16 residues long. The V and J ends lost 4 bases and 0 bases respectively, with 14 bases between them. For the CDR3, the DNA is TGCGCCAGCAGCGCCAGGGGTCCTAGCTCCTACAATGAGCAGTTCTTC. This translates into CASSARGPSSYNEQFF. The entire variable domain, with the rest obtained from reference TRBV5-1 and TRBJ2-1, is as follows: KAGVTQTPRYLIKTRGQQVTLSCSPISGHRSVSWYQQTPGQGLQFLFEYFSETQRNKGNFPGRFSGRQFSNSRSEMNVSTLELGDSALYLCASSARGPSSYNEQFFGPGTRLTVL.

The chain uses TRBV7-3 and TRBJ2-3, with D possibly TRBD2 on 5 matching bases. The CDR3 runs 15 residues. V lost 3 bases and J lost 0, with 10 bases in between. Germline CDR1 SGHTA, CDR2 FQGTGA. The DNA for the CDR3 is TGTGCCAGCAGCTTTCTTGGCGGGAGCACAGATACGCAGTATTTT. Translated, it gives CASSFLGGSTDTQYF.

This chain connects TRBV6-6 to TRBJ1-1; perhaps TRBD1 as D (5 bases). Looked up from germline, CDR1 is MNHNY and CDR2 is SVGAGI (reference sequence). Trimming removed 8 bases at V and 3 bases at J, with 19 bases between. This CDR3 contains 15 residues. CDR3 coding DNA: TGTGCCAGCCTCGGGACCGACAAGCAGGACACTGAAGCTTTCTTT. This translates into CASLGTDKQDTEAFF.

This rearrangement joins TRBV11-2 to TRBJ2-1; D not certain. This CDR3 comprises 14 residues. Germline values: CDR1 SGHAT, CDR2 FQNNGV. V was clipped by 3 bases and J by 7 bases, with 13 bases between them. CDR3 protein: CASSLPLGSNEQFF. In DNA, the CDR3 is TGTGCCAGCAGCTTGCCCCTTGGATCGAATGAGCAGTTCTTC.

The chain joins TRBV19 to TRBJ1-4, with a possible D match to TRBD1 (6 bases). Germline-derived CDR1 and CDR2 are LNHDA and SQIVND (reference sequence). The CDR3 extends over 13 amino acids. V lost 8 bases and J lost 7, with 14 bases in between. The CDR3 bases are TGTGCCAGTCAGGGGCTGTTTGGTGAAAAACTGTTTTTT. Protein sequence: CASQGLFGEKLFF. The full variable domain, with the rest looked up from reference TRBV19 and TRBJ1-4, is DGGITQSPKYLFRKEGQNVTLSCEQNLNHDAMYWYRQDPGQGLRLIYYSQIVNDFQKGDIAEGYSVSREKKESFPLTVTSAQKNPTAFYLCASQGLFGEKLFFGSGTQLSVL.

The rearrangement joins TRBV5-1 to TRBJ1-4, with a possible D match to TRBD1 (6 bases). V gave up 1 base and J gave up 4 bases, with 8 bases separating them. Germline V gene data show CDR1 as SGHRS and CDR2 as YFSETQ. This CDR3 has 14 residues. The CDR3 sequence: CASSLRGLNEKLFF. DNA of the CDR3: TGCGCCAGCAGCTTGCGGGGGCTTAATGAAAAACTGTTTTTT.

The genes are TRBV6-5 and TRBJ2-5, with a tentative D call TRBD1 (5 bases). Germline CDR1 and CDR2: MNHEY and SVGAGI. This CDR3 is built from 14 residues. Between the trimmed V and J ends, which lost 0 bases and 2 bases, there was a span of 7 bases. This chain's CDR3 is CASSYSAGQETQYF. CDR3 nucleotides: TGTGCCAGCAGTTACTCGGCAGGGCAAGAGACCCAGTACTTC.

The rearrangement joins TRBV7-9 to TRBJ1-3, with D uncertain. Trimming removed 4 bases at V and 0 bases at J, with 19 bases between. The length of the CDR3 is 18 residues. Germline CDR1 is SEHNR and CDR2 is FQNEAQ (reference sequence). The CDR3 region has the DNA TGTGCCAGCAGCTCGGACGGCGGGAGCACATCCTCTGGAAACACCATATATTTT. This gives the protein CASSSDGGSTSSGNTIYF.

The CDR3 here is CASSQSSSYEQYV. CDR3 bases: TGCGCCAGCAGTCAATCTTCCTCCTACGAGCAGTACGTC. The chain is built from TRBV23-1 and TRBJ2-7; D gene unclear. TRBV23-1 has ORF status, its function being uncertain. Trimming cost V 0 bases and J 0 bases, with 3 bases left between them. This CDR3 has 13 amino acids.

This clone has only one observation. The J gene is TRBJ2-1, the V gene TRBV6-5; D might be TRBD2 (7 bases). V lost 6 bases and J lost 3, with 15 bases in between. CDR1 MNHEY and CDR2 SVGAGI come from the germline V gene. This CDR3 is built from 15 residues. The CDR3 loop reads CASSPPGGRYNEQFF. Here the CDR3 DNA reads TGTGCCAGCAGCCCCCCCGGGGGGCGCTACAATGAGCAGTTCTTC.

This clone was observed a single time. The chain has TRBV2 and TRBJ1-6; TRBD1 matches at 11 bases. The junction had 3 bases not matched to a gene; V was cut back by 6 bases and J by 8 bases. The CDR3 is made up of 14 amino acids. Germline-derived CDR1 and CDR2 are SNHLY and FYNNEI. The CDR3 DNA follows: TGTGCCAGCAGCCCGGGACAGGGGGATTCACCCCTCCACTTT. This sequence encodes CASSPGQGDSPLHF.

The chain has TRBV9 and TRBJ2-2; D is perhaps TRBD1 (6 bases). In germline, CDR1 is SGDLS, CDR2 YYNGEE. There are 13 residues in the CDR3. Trimming took 6 bases from V and 8 from J, leaving 14 bases between them. The CDR3 loop reads CASTKGVEGELFF. The DNA of the CDR3 is TGTGCCAGCACCAAGGGGGTGGAAGGGGAGCTGTTTTTT.

The rearrangement links TRBV6-4 to TRBJ1-1; D is unresolved. The CDR3 loop spans 13 amino acids. The germline CDR1 and CDR2 sequences are MRHNA and SNTAGT. The germline V and J ends were trimmed by 6 bases and 1 base, with 9 bases remaining between them. In DNA, the CDR3 is TGTGCCAGCAGGGACGGAGAGAACACTGAAGCTTTCTTT. Translating it yields CASRDGENTEAFF.

The rearrangement joins TRBV6-5 to TRBJ2-3; a possible D gene is TRBD2 (6 bases). In germline, CDR1 is MNHEY, CDR2 SVGAGI. The V gene lost 0 bases and the J gene lost 4 bases, with 8 bases spanning the gap. The CDR3 covers 14 residues. CDR3 loop: CASSYSRGPDTQYF. CDR3 coding DNA: TGTGCCAGCAGTTACTCGCGGGGTCCAGATACGCAGTATTTT.

This clone was detected only once. This chain uses TRBV19 with TRBJ2-1; D may be TRBD2 (5 bases). The germline V gene encodes CDR1 LNHDA and CDR2 SQIVND (reference sequence). With 3 bases removed from V and 10 bases from J, the gap between germline ends came to 16 bases. CDR3 size: 14 residues. CDR3 coding DNA: TGTGCCAGTAGTATCGGTCGCACCGGGGTAGAGCAGTTCTTC. This codes for CASSIGRTGVEQFF.

This chain links TRBV9 with TRBJ1-2, with TRBD1 identical over 9 bases. The CDR3 length is 16 residues. The V gene end was trimmed by 2 bases and the J gene end by 4 bases; junction bases not matched to a gene: 9. Germline V gene sequence: CDR1 SGDLS, CDR2 YYNGEE. The CDR3 DNA follows: TGTGCCAGCAGCGTGGGAGACAGGGGGGTTAGCTATGGCTACACCTTC. Amino acid sequence: CASSVGDRGVSYGYTF.

The rearrangement uses TRBV3-1 (or the pseudogene TRBV3-2) and TRBJ2-1; D not resolved. From germline, CDR1 is LGHDT and CDR2 YNNKEL (reference sequence). V was pared by 6 bases and J by 7 bases, with 16 bases between. CDR3 size: 14 residues. The chain's CDR3 is CASRATSGGNEQFF. CDR3 DNA sequence: TGTGCCAGCAGAGCCACATCAGGTGGGAATGAGCAGTTCTTC.

The chain combines TRBV19 with TRBJ1-3; possibly TRBD1 for D (5 bases). Germline V gene lookup returns CDR1 LNHDA and CDR2 SQIVND (reference sequence). CDR3 length: 15 amino acids. V was clipped by 3 bases and J by 0 bases, with 9 bases between them. This chain's CDR3 is CASSISTVSGNTIYF. DNA of the CDR3: TGTGCCAGTAGTATCTCGACAGTCTCTGGAAACACCATATATTTT.

V and J are TRBV7-8 and TRBJ1-1; D not certain. The CDR3 has 13 residues. Trimming took off 3 bases at V and 1 base at J, with 6 bases between the two ends. CDR1 and CDR2 from the germline V gene are SGHVS and FQNEAQ. The DNA for the CDR3 is TGTGCCAGCAGCTTTTACAGGAACACTGAAGCTTTCTTT. It specifies CASSFYRNTEAFF.

J is TRBJ2-7 and V is TRBV27; D possibly corresponds to TRBD2 (6 bases). The CDR3 has 14 residues. Trimming removed 2 bases from V and 4 bases from J, with 12 bases in between. Germline CDR1 MNHEY, CDR2 SMNVEV (reference sequence). CDR3 sequence: CASSLAGLDYEQYF. CDR3 in DNA: TGTGCCAGCAGTTTAGCGGGGCTCGATTACGAGCAGTACTTC.

This chain joins TRBV27 and TRBJ2-2, with unresolved D. The CDR3 spans 12 residues. V lost 2 bases and J 5 bases, leaving 3 bases between the germline ends. From germline, CDR1 is MNHEY and CDR2 SMNVEV (reference sequence). CDR3 in amino acids: CASSLTTGELFF. As DNA, the CDR3 is TGTGCCAGCAGTTTAACGACCGGGGAGCTGTTTTTT.